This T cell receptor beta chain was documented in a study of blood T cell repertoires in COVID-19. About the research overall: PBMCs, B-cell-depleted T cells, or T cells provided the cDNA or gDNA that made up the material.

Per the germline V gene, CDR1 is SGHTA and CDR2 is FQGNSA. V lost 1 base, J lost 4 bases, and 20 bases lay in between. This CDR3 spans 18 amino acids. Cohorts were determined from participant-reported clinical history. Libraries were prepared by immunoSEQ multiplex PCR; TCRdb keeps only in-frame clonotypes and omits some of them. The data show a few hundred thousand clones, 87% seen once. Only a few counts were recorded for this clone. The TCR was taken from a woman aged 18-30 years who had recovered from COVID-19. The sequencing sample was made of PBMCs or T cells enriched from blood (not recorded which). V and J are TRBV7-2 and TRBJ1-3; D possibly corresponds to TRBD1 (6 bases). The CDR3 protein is CASSLDGMARGKGNTIYF. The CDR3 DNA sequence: TGTGCCAGCAGCTTAGACGGGATGGCCAGGGGAAAAGGAAACACCATATATTTT.